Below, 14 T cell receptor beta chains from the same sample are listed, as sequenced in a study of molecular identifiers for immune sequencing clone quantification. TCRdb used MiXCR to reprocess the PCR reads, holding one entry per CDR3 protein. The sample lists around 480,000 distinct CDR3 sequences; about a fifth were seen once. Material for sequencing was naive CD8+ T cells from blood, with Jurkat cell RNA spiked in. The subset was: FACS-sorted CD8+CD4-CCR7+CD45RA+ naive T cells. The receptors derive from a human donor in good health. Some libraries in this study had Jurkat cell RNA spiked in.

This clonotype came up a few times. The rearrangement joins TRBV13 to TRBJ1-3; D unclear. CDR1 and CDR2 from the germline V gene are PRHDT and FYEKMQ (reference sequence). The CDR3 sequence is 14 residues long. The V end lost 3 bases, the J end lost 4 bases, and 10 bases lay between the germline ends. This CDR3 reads CASSFLGRGNTIYF. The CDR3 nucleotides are TGTGCCAGCAGCTTTTTAGGGAGAGGAAACACCATATATTTT.

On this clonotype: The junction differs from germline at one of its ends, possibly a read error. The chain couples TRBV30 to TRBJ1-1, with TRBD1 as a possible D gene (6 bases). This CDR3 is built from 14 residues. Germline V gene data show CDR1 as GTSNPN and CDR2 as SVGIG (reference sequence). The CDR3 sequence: CAWQQDRRNTDAFF. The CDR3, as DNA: TGTGCCTGGCAACAGGACAGACGGAACACTGACGCTTTCTTT.

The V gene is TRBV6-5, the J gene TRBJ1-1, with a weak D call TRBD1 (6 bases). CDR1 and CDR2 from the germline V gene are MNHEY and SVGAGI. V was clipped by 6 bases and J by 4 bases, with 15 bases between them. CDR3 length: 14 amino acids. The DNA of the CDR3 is TGTGCCAGCAGAAAAGGACAGTTTCTCACTGAAGCTTTCTTT. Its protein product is CASRKGQFLTEAFF.

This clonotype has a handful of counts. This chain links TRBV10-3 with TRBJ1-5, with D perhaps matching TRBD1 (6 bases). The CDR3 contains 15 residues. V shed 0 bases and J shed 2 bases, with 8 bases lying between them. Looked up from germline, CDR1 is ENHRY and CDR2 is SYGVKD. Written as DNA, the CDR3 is TGTGCCATCAGTGAGTCGGGGGGGCGCAATCAGCCCCAGCATTTT. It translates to CAISESGGRNQPQHF.

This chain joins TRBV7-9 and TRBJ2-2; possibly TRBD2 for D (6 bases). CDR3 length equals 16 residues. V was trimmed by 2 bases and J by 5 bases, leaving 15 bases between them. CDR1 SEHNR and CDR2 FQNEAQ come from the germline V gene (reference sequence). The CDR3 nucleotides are TGTGCCAGCAGCTTAAGTAGGGGAGGAAAGACCGGGGAGCTGTTTTTT. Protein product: CASSLSRGGKTGELFF.

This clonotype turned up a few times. CDR3 coding DNA: TGTGCCAGTAGAAGGGGGACCAGGGGGAACACTGAAGCTTTCTTT. This translates into CASRRGTRGNTEAFF. The chain joins TRBV19 to TRBJ1-1; D might be TRBD1 (6 bases). V shed 6 bases and J shed 1 base, with 15 bases lying between them. Germline V gene data show CDR1 as LNHDA and CDR2 as SQIVND (reference sequence). This CDR3 spans 15 amino acids.

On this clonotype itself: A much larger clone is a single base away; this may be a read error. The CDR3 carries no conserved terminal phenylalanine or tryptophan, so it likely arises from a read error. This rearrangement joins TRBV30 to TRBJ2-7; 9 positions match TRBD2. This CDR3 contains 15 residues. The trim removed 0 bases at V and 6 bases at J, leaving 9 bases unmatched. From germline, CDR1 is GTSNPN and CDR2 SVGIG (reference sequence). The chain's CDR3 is CAWSVLISGGGEQYL. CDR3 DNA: TGTGCCTGGAGTGTACTGATTAGCGGGGGAGGCGAGCAGTACCTC.

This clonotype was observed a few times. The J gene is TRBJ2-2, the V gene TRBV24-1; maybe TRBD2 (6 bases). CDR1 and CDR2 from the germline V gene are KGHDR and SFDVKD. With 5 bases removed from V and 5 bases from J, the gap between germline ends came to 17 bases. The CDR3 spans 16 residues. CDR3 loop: CATSAFRGSGTGELFF. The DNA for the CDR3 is TGTGCCACCAGTGCCTTTCGGGGGAGTGGGACCGGGGAGCTGTTTTTT.

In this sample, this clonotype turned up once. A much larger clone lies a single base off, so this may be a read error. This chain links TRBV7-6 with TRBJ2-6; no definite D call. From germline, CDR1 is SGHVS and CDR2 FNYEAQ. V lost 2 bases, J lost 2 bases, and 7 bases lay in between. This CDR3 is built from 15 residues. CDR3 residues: CASSLPPTGANVLTF. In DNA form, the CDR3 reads TGTGCCAGCAGCTTACCTCCCACTGGGGCCAACGTCCTGACTTTC.

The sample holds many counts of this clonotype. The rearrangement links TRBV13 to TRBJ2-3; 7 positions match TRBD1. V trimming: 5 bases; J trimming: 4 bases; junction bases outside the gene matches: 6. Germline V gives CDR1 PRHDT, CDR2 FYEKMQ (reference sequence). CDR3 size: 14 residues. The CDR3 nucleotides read TGTGCCAGCAGCCCTCGACAGGGACCAGATACGCAGTATTTT. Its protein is CASSPRQGPDTQYF.

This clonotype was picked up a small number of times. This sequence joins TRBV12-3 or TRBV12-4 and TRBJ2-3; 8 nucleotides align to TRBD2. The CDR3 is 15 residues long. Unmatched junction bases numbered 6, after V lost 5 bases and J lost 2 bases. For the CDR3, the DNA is TGTGCCAGCAGTGACCTACTAGCGGCCACAGATACGCAGTATTTT. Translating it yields CASSDLLAATDTQYF.

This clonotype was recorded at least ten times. Written as DNA, the CDR3 is TGTGCCAGTAGTAATTCCGGATCCTACAATGAGCAGTTCTTC. Translating gives CASSNSGSYNEQFF. V and J are TRBV19 and TRBJ2-1; no clear D. V lost 4 bases, J lost 1 base, and 8 bases lay in between. CDR3 length equals 14 residues. CDR1 is LNHDA and CDR2 is SQIVND in the germline V gene (reference sequence).

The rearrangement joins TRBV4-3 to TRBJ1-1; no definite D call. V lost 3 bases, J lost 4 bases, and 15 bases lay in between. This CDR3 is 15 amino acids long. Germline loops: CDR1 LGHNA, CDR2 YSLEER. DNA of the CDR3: TGCGCCAGCAGCCAGACCCCGACACTGAGCACTGAAGCTTTCTTT. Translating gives CASSQTPTLSTEAFF.

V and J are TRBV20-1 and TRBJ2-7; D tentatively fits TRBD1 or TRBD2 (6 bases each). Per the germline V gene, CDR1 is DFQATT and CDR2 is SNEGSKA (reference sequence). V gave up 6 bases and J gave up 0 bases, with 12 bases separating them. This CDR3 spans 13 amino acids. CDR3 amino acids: CSAEGGHSYEQYF. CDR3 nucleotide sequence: TGCAGTGCCGAAGGGGGGCACTCCTACGAGCAGTACTTC.